This entry describes one T cell receptor (beta chain). This record belongs to a study of cytomegalovirus exposure and HLA in healthy donors. PCR primers comprised 60 Vbeta and 13 Jbeta primers. Using immunoSEQ multiplex PCR, the repertoire was profiled, and TCRdb retains in-frame clones only, with some absent. The listing contains 150,000 or so clones. Per the germline V gene, CDR1 is MNHEY and CDR2 is SMNVEV (reference sequence). V was shortened by 4 bases and J by 0 bases, with 10 bases between the two germline ends. This CDR3 region has 15 residues. The V gene is TRBV27, the J gene TRBJ2-1; weak D call: TRBD2 (7 bases). The clonotype originates from a woman aged 50 to 60 in good health and CMV-seronegative. Sequencing used PBMCs. CDR3 sequence (DNA): TGTGCCAGCAGTTACGGGGGGCACTCCTACAATGAGCAGTTCTTC. Its protein product is CASSYGGHSYNEQFF.